This T cell receptor beta chain was profiled in a study of blood T cell repertoires in COVID-19. Across the whole study: T cells, B-cell-depleted T cells, or PBMCs supplied cDNA or gDNA.

The data were produced by immunoSEQ multiplex PCR, yet TCRdb's version contains in-frame clones alone and is incomplete. The sample yields some 160,000 clones, approximately 82% seen once. This TCR derives from a woman aged 70-85 years who had recovered from COVID-19. Sequenced material: peripheral blood.

Here the CDR3 DNA reads TGTGCCACCCGACAGCTAAGCTCCTACGAGCAGTACTTC. This encodes CATRQLSSYEQYF. V usage is TRBV2 and J usage is TRBJ2-7; possible D gene TRBD1, 5 bases. Between the trimmed V and J ends, which lost 10 bases and 0 bases, there was a span of 13 bases. CDR1 is SNHLY and CDR2 is FYNNEI in the germline V gene. The CDR3 is 13 amino acids.